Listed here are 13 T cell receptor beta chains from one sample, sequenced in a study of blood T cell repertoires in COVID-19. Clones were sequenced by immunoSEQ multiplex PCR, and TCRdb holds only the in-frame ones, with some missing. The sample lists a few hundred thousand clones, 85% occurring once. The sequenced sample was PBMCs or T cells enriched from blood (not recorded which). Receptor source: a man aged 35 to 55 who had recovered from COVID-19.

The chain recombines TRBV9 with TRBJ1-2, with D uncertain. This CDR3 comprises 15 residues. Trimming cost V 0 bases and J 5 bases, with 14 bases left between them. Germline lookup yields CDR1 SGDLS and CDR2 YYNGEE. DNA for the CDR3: TGTGCCAGCAGCGTAGAACGGGAGAAGATTTATGGCTACACCTTC. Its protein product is CASSVEREKIYGYTF.

CDR3 nucleotide sequence: TGTGCCAGTAGCCCGACAAGATACTACGAGCAGTACTTC. Translation: CASSPTRYYEQYF. This chain connects TRBV19 to TRBJ2-7; the D is unclear. Per germline, CDR1 LNHDA and CDR2 SQIVND (reference sequence). Trimming stripped 6 bases from V and 3 bases from J, with 12 bases between. The CDR3 totals 13 residues.

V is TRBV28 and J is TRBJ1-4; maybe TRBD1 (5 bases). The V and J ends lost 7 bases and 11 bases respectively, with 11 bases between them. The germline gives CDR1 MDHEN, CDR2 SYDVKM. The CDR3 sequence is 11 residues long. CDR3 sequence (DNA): TGTGCCAGCACAGGGTTAGAGAAACTGTTTTTT. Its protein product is CASTGLEKLFF.

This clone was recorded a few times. CDR3: CASSQSWGSSYEQYF. In nucleotides, the CDR3 is TGCGCCAGCAGCCAAAGCTGGGGCAGCTCCTACGAGCAGTACTTC. V gene TRBV4-3 combines with J gene TRBJ2-7, with D possibly matching TRBD1 (5 bases). The germline gives CDR1 LGHNA, CDR2 YSLEER. Trimming took 2 bases from V and 0 from J, leaving 11 bases between them. The CDR3 has 15 amino acids.

The CDR3 DNA follows: TGTGCCACCAGTGATTCCCATTTGGAGACCCAGTACTTC. The encoded protein is CATSDSHLETQYF. The rearrangement links TRBV24-1 to TRBJ2-5; no reliable D call. The V gene lost 2 bases and the J gene lost 5 bases, with 8 bases spanning the gap. This CDR3 is built from 13 residues. From germline, CDR1 is KGHDR and CDR2 SFDVKD.

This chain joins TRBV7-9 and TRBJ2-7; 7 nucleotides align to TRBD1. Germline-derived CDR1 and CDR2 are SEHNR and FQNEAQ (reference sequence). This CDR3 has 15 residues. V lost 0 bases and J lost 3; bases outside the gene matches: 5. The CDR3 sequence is CASSLALGTDYEQYF. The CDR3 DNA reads TGTGCCAGCAGCTTAGCACTGGGGACAGACTACGAGCAGTACTTC.

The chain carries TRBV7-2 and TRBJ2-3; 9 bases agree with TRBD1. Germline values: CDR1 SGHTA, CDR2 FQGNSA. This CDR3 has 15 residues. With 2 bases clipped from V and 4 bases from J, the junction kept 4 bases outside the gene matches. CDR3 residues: CASSLQDRGADTQYF. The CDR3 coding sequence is TGTGCCAGCAGCTTACAGGACAGGGGAGCAGATACGCAGTATTTT.

The CDR3 reads CASSQKYTEAFF. The CDR3, as DNA: TGTGCCAGCTCCCAGAAGTACACTGAAGCTTTCTTT. The gene calls are TRBV18 and TRBJ1-1; D unclear. Trimming removed 6 bases at V and 3 bases at J, with 8 bases between. Looked up from germline, CDR1 is KGHSH and CDR2 is LQKENI. This CDR3 has 12 residues.

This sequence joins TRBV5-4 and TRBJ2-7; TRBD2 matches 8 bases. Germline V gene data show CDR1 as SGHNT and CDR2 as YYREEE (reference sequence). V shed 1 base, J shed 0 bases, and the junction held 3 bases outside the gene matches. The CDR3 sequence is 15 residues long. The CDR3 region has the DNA TGTGCCAGCAGCTTGACTAGCGGCACCTCCTACGAGCAGTACTTC. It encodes CASSLTSGTSYEQYF.

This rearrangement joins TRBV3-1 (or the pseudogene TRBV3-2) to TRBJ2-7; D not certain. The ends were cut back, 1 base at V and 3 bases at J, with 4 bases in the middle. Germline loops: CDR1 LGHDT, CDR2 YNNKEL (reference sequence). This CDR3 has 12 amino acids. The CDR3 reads CASSQVHYEQYF. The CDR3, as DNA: TGTGCCAGCAGCCAAGTACACTACGAGCAGTACTTC.

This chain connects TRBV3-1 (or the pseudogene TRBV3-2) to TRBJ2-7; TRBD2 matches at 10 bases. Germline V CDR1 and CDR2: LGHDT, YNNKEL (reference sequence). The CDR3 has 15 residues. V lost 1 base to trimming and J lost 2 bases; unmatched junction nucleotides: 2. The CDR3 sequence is CASSQASGGTYEQYF. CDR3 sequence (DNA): TGTGCCAGCAGCCAAGCTAGCGGGGGAACCTACGAGCAGTACTTC.

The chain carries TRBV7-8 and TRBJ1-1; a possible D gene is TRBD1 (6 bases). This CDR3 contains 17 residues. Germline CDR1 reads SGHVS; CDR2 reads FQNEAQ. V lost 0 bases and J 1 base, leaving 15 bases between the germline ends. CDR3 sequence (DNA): TGTGCCAGCAGCTTAGCGTGGTCCGGGGGGGCGAACACTGAAGCTTTCTTT. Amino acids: CASSLAWSGGANTEAFF.

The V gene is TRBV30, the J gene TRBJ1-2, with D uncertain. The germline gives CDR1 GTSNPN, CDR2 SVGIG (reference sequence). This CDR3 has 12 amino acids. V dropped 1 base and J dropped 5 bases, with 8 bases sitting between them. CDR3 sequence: CAWSGTYYGYTF. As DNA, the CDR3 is TGTGCCTGGAGTGGTACATATTATGGCTACACCTTC.